The 7 T cell receptor beta chains in this list originate from one sample, sequenced in a study of T cell repertoires in cytomegalovirus infection. TCRdb re-called the reads with MiXCR, one entry per CDR3 protein. The table shows 200,000 to 250,000 distinct CDR3 sequences, with 22% occurring only once. The sequenced sample was CD8+ T cells from PBMCs. These TCRs come from a human donor in good health (CMV status not recorded). Some clones in this sample may be carry-over from other donors' samples.

V and J are TRBV9 and TRBJ2-1; the D gene is possibly TRBD2 (5 bases). V was shortened by 1 base and J by 10 bases, with 6 bases between the two germline ends. The CDR3 sequence is 11 residues long. The germline V gene encodes CDR1 SGDLS and CDR2 YYNGEE. The CDR3 loop is CASSVTGEQFF. CDR3 bases: TGTGCCAGCAGCGTAACGGGGGAGCAGTTCTTC.

This sequence joins TRBV7-9 and TRBJ1-2; the D is unclear. Germline loops: CDR1 SEHNR, CDR2 FQNEAQ (reference sequence). CDR3 length: 15 residues. With 0 bases removed from V and 7 bases from J, the gap between germline ends came to 15 bases. This chain's CDR3 is CASSLAASALGGYTF. CDR3 bases: TGTGCCAGCAGCTTAGCGGCCAGCGCTTTGGGTGGCTACACCTTC.

In its sample, this clonotype was seen many times. The chain couples TRBV7-8 to TRBJ1-1; D ambiguous. Per the germline V gene, CDR1 is SGHVS and CDR2 is FQNEAQ. V was clipped by 8 bases and J by 5 bases, with 9 bases between them. The CDR3 is made up of 11 amino acids. CDR3 sequence reads: CASGLGTEAFF. The CDR3 coding sequence is TGTGCCAGCGGCCTGGGAACTGAAGCTTTCTTT.

The CDR3 here is CASSFQLALADFAGELFF. CDR3 DNA: TGTGCCAGCAGTTTTCAACTAGCACTGGCCGACTTCGCCGGGGAGCTGTTTTTT. The chain joins TRBV28 to TRBJ2-2; D is possibly TRBD2 (6 bases). The V and J ends lost 3 bases and 6 bases respectively, with 23 bases between them. The germline V gene has CDR1 MDHEN and CDR2 SYDVKM. This CDR3 contains 18 residues.

This clonotype was detected only a few times. CDR3 region: CASSVTFGPETQYF. CDR3 DNA: TGTGCCAGCAGCGTCACCTTTGGTCCGGAGACGCAGTATTTT. The chain couples TRBV12-3 or TRBV12-4 to TRBJ2-3; D unclear. V shed 6 bases and J shed 9 bases, with 19 bases lying between them. The CDR3 has 14 residues.

The CDR3 region is CASSSGQLSYNEQFF. The CDR3 DNA reads as TGTGCCAGCAGTTCGGGACAGCTCTCCTACAATGAGCAGTTCTTC. This chain uses TRBV27 with TRBJ2-1; 7 bases line up with TRBD1. Germline CDR1 reads MNHEY; CDR2 reads SMNVEV (reference sequence). The CDR3 covers 15 residues. The ends lost 4 bases at V and 0 bases at J; junction bases unmatched: 3.

This clonotype was detected only a few times. The V call is TRBV7-3, the J call TRBJ2-1, with unresolved D. Germline CDR1 reads SGHTA; CDR2 reads FQGTGA. CDR3 length: 15 residues. V shed 2 bases and J shed 2 bases, with 10 bases lying between them. The CDR3 is CASSLSVTPYNEQFF. The CDR3 DNA sequence: TGTGCCAGCAGCTTATCGGTAACACCCTACAATGAGCAGTTCTTC.